The 31 T cell receptor beta chains below come from one sample, sequenced in a study of T cell repertoires and Cas9 in healthy adults. The repertoire was sequenced with immunoSEQ multiplex PCR; TCRdb's copy has only in-frame clones and lacks some. The data hold fewer than 15,000 clones, with 89% observed a single time. The sequenced material came from Tregs (CD4+, CD25+, CD127-, CD137-, CD154-) from PBMCs; culture status not recorded. The receptors here all came from a human donor in good health.

Worth noting for this clone: The same CDR3 arises from other DNA sequences in this sample as well. The rearrangement joins TRBV18 to TRBJ2-7; no clear D gene. CDR3 size: 12 residues. The ends were cut back, 4 bases at V and 5 bases at J, with 9 bases in the middle. Per germline, CDR1 KGHSH and CDR2 LQKENI. CDR3 protein: CASSRRIDEQYF. The CDR3 bases are TGTGCCAGCTCACGGAGAATAGACGAGCAGTACTTC.

The chain joins TRBV7-3 to TRBJ2-2; D gene unclear. The V end was cut by 5 bases, the J end by 6 bases, with 7 bases between. This CDR3 has 12 amino acids. Germline assignment: CDR1 SGHTA and CDR2 FQGTGA. The CDR3 spells CASSPGAGELFF. In DNA form, the CDR3 reads TGTGCCAGCAGCCCCGGCGCCGGGGAGCTGTTTTTT.

This chain links TRBV2 with TRBJ2-3, with 10 nucleotides matching TRBD1. J lost 4 bases, V lost 2 bases, and 3 bases had no gene match. CDR1 and CDR2 (germline): SNHLY, FYNNEI. This CDR3 region has 15 residues. CDR3 DNA sequence: TGTGCCAGCAGTGAAAGACAGGGGGCCGCAGATACGCAGTATTTT. This translates into CASSERQGAADTQYF.

This chain links TRBV2 with TRBJ1-1, with D maybe TRBD1 (5 bases). Germline CDR1 SNHLY, CDR2 FYNNEI. V lost 6 bases and J 10 bases, leaving 21 bases between the germline ends. This CDR3 comprises 14 residues. For the CDR3, the DNA is TGTGCCAGCAGCTTCACCGGGACGGTGGACGGAGCTTTCTTT. Residues: CASSFTGTVDGAFF.

CDR3 DNA sequence: TGTGCCAGCAGCTTGGGTGCGAACACTGAAGCTTTCTTT. It translates to CASSLGANTEAFF. The rearrangement links TRBV5-4 to TRBJ1-1; D gene ambiguous. Looked up from germline, CDR1 is SGHNT and CDR2 is YYREEE (reference sequence). The ends were cut back, 0 bases at V and 1 base at J, with 4 bases in the middle. The CDR3 length is 13 residues.

This clone was seen a handful of times. The V gene is TRBV7-9, the J gene TRBJ1-4; no firm D call. CDR1 is SEHNR and CDR2 is FQNEAQ in the germline V gene (reference sequence). Trimming stripped 3 bases from V and 8 bases from J, with 7 bases between. This CDR3 has 12 residues. The CDR3 loop is CASSFWGEKLFF. The CDR3 nucleotides read TGTGCCAGCAGCTTCTGGGGAGAAAAACTGTTTTTT.

The chain has TRBV11-2 and TRBJ2-2; D is possibly TRBD1 or TRBD2 (6 bases each). The V and J ends lost 7 bases and 6 bases respectively, with 18 bases between them. Germline V gene lookup returns CDR1 SGHAT and CDR2 FQNNGV. The CDR3 sequence is 15 residues long. For the CDR3, the DNA is TGTGCCAGCACCCTAAGGGGGGCTGGGGCCGGGGAGCTGTTTTTT. It is translated as CASTLRGAGAGELFF.

The chain uses TRBV6-1 and TRBJ1-2, with D hard to call. The CDR3 has 14 amino acids. CDR1 is MNHNS and CDR2 is SASEGT in the germline V gene. Trimming removed 2 bases at V and 5 bases at J, with 12 bases between. This CDR3 reads CASSERRVQYGYTF. The CDR3 coding sequence is TGTGCCAGCAGTGAAAGACGGGTACAGTATGGCTACACCTTC.

The rearrangement joins TRBV20-1 to TRBJ2-3; no clear D. CDR3 length: 11 residues. Germline V gives CDR1 DFQATT, CDR2 SNEGSKA (reference sequence). Trimming stripped 3 bases from V and 5 bases from J, with 6 bases between. The CDR3 sequence: CSARSQDTQYF. The CDR3 DNA is TGCAGTGCTAGGTCGCAAGATACGCAGTATTTT.

This clone has a single count. The V call is TRBV19, the J call TRBJ2-7; 8 bases are a match to TRBD1. The CDR3 length is 14 residues. The V and J ends lost 6 bases and 5 bases, in that order; junction bases with no gene match: 9. Germline CDR1 is LNHDA and CDR2 is SQIVND (reference sequence). CDR3 region: CASSRTGNVHEQYF. The CDR3 region has the DNA TGTGCCAGTAGCAGGACAGGGAATGTCCACGAGCAGTACTTC.

The rearrangement uses TRBV18 and TRBJ2-4; a possible D gene is TRBD1 (5 bases). Germline loops: CDR1 KGHSH, CDR2 LQKENI. The CDR3 consists of 14 residues. With 3 bases removed from V and 12 bases from J, the gap between germline ends came to 18 bases. DNA for the CDR3: TGTGCCAGCTCACCGGGGCTCTCAGGTAGTACTCAGTACTTC. Translation: CASSPGLSGSTQYF.

This rearrangement joins TRBV4-1 to TRBJ1-1, with TRBD1 as a possible D gene (5 bases). This CDR3 has 18 amino acids. V was shortened by 0 bases and J by 1 base, with 18 bases between the two germline ends. Germline V lookup: CDR1 MGHRA, CDR2 YSYEKL. In nucleotides, the CDR3 is TGCGCCAGCAGCCAAGATACGGTAGGCTGGGGCGGGAACACTGAAGCTTTCTTT. Translating it yields CASSQDTVGWGGNTEAFF.

The V call is TRBV11-1, the J call TRBJ2-2; TRBD2 might be the D (5 bases). The length of the CDR3 is 15 residues. Germline CDR1 and CDR2: SGHAT and FQDESV (reference sequence). With 1 base removed from V and 7 bases from J, the gap between germline ends came to 13 bases. The CDR3 here is CASSLDLGSGGELFF. As DNA, the CDR3 is TGTGCCAGCAGCTTAGACCTGGGGAGCGGCGGGGAGCTGTTTTTT. Using reference TRBV11-1 and TRBJ2-2 for the parts outside the CDR3, the full variable domain is EAEVAQSPRYKITEKSQAVAFWCDPISGHATLYWYRQILGQGPELLVQFQDESVVDDSQLPKDRFSAERLKGVDSTLKIQPAELGDSAMYLCASSLDLGSGGELFFGEGSRLTVL.

V and J are TRBV5-1 and TRBJ1-3; D not certain. Germline values: CDR1 SGHRS, CDR2 YFSETQ. V was clipped by 4 bases and J by 0 bases, with 11 bases between them. The CDR3 contains 15 residues. CDR3 sequence (DNA): TGCGCCAGCAGCCCCTCGGGAACCTCTGGAAACACCATATATTTT. Translation: CASSPSGTSGNTIYF.

V is TRBV2 and J is TRBJ2-2, with TRBD2 identical over 10 bases. Germline assignment: CDR1 SNHLY and CDR2 FYNNEI. The CDR3 runs to 15 residues. V shed 6 bases and J 2 bases; nucleotides not matched to a gene: 3. CDR3 nucleotides: TGTGCCAGCAGGAGGACTAGCGGAAACACCGGGGAGCTGTTTTTT. As protein: CASRRTSGNTGELFF.

This chain joins TRBV20-1 and TRBJ2-5, with unresolved D. Germline lookup yields CDR1 DFQATT and CDR2 SNEGSKA (reference sequence). The CDR3 has 11 amino acids. Trimming left V 4 bases short and J 3 bases short, with 6 bases between. The CDR3, as DNA: TGCAGTGCTATACCAGAAGAGACCCAGTACTTC. Translation: CSAIPEETQYF.

CDR3 amino acids: CASSYLLAPYEQYF. The DNA of the CDR3 is TGTGCCAGCAGTTACCTACTAGCGCCGTACGAGCAGTACTTC. The chain couples TRBV6-6 to TRBJ2-7; TRBD2 agrees at 7 bases. CDR1 and CDR2 from the germline V gene are MNHNY and SVGAGI (reference sequence). V was pared by 2 bases and J by 4 bases, with 5 bases of the junction left unmatched. This CDR3 comprises 14 residues.

This clone was counted a single time. This chain links TRBV5-1 with TRBJ2-2; weak D call: TRBD2 (5 bases). Germline lookup yields CDR1 SGHRS and CDR2 YFSETQ. The CDR3 length is 16 residues. V lost 4 bases to trimming and J lost 2 bases, with 15 bases between them. CDR3 region: CASSGKEVKNTGELFF. CDR3 bases: TGCGCCAGCAGCGGTAAGGAGGTTAAAAACACCGGGGAGCTGTTTTTT. Filled out from reference TRBV5-1 and TRBJ2-2, the complete variable domain reads KAGVTQTPRYLIKTRGQQVTLSCSPISGHRSVSWYQQTPGQGLQFLFEYFSETQRNKGNFPGRFSGRQFSNSRSEMNVSTLELGDSALYLCASSGKEVKNTGELFFGEGSRLTVL.

This rearrangement joins TRBV5-1 to TRBJ2-3, with D perhaps TRBD2 (5 bases). Trimming pared 0 bases from V and 0 bases from J, leaving 14 bases between. There are 17 residues in the CDR3. CDR1 and CDR2 from the germline V gene are SGHRS and YFSETQ. The CDR3 sequence is CASSLEPASPSTDTQYF. The CDR3 bases are TGCGCCAGCAGCTTGGAACCGGCTAGCCCTAGCACAGATACGCAGTATTTT. Full variable domain (rest looked up from reference TRBV5-1 and TRBJ2-3): KAGVTQTPRYLIKTRGQQVTLSCSPISGHRSVSWYQQTPGQGLQFLFEYFSETQRNKGNFPGRFSGRQFSNSRSEMNVSTLELGDSALYLCASSLEPASPSTDTQYFGPGTRLTVL.

The CDR3 DNA reads as TGTGCCAGCAGTGGAAGGACAGGGGGAAATTCACCCCTCCACTTT. It yields the protein CASSGRTGGNSPLHF. This chain joins TRBV6-1 and TRBJ1-6, with TRBD1 identical over 10 bases. Germline CDR1 reads MNHNS; CDR2 reads SASEGT. The CDR3 totals 15 residues. Losses at the gene ends were 4 bases for V and 7 bases for J; bases not matched to a gene: 4.

This chain uses TRBV4-2 with TRBJ2-3, with TRBD2 identical over 14 bases. The CDR3 runs 18 residues. In germline, CDR1 is LGHNA, CDR2 YNFKEQ. V lost 0 bases to trimming and J lost 11 bases; unmatched junction nucleotides: 13. The CDR3 sequence: CASSQDWVRLAGGPKQYF. CDR3 coding DNA: TGTGCCAGCAGCCAAGATTGGGTTCGACTAGCGGGGGGGCCTAAGCAGTATTTT.

This chain connects TRBV19 to TRBJ1-5; D is unresolved. The CDR3 loop spans 15 amino acids. Germline V gene data show CDR1 as LNHDA and CDR2 as SQIVND (reference sequence). Trimming stripped 3 bases from V and 0 bases from J, with 9 bases between. The CDR3 bases are TGTGCCAGTAGTATTCCCAACTATAGCAATCAGCCCCAGCATTTT. It encodes CASSIPNYSNQPQHF.

The CDR3 coding sequence is TGCGCCAGCAACGACGGAACCGGGGAGCTGTTTTTT. This encodes CASNDGTGELFF. The chain couples TRBV5-1 to TRBJ2-2; D is uncertain. V lost 6 bases to trimming and J lost 5 bases, with 8 bases between them. The germline V gene has CDR1 SGHRS and CDR2 YFSETQ. This CDR3 is 12 amino acids long. The whole variable domain, filled in from reference TRBV5-1 and TRBJ2-2, reads KAGVTQTPRYLIKTRGQQVTLSCSPISGHRSVSWYQQTPGQGLQFLFEYFSETQRNKGNFPGRFSGRQFSNSRSEMNVSTLELGDSALYLCASNDGTGELFFGEGSRLTVL.

The chain recombines TRBV9 with TRBJ2-1; 13 bases align to TRBD2. The CDR3 runs 16 residues. The trim removed 4 bases at V and 10 bases at J, leaving 11 bases unmatched. Germline assignment: CDR1 SGDLS and CDR2 YYNGEE. The DNA for the CDR3 is TGTGCCAGCAGCCCCCTGCCGGGACTAGCGGGGTTGGAGCAGTTCTTC. Translated: CASSPLPGLAGLEQFF.

The chain has TRBV9 and TRBJ1-2, with D unclear. Germline CDR1 is SGDLS and CDR2 is YYNGEE. V lost 3 bases to trimming and J lost 7 bases, with 13 bases between them. The CDR3 runs to 13 residues. CDR3: CASSADEVSGYTF. CDR3 in DNA: TGTGCCAGCAGCGCCGACGAAGTTAGTGGCTACACCTTC.

The chain carries TRBV10-3 and TRBJ2-3; D assignment may be TRBD1 or TRBD2 (5 bases each). V gave up 0 bases and J gave up 2 bases, with 15 bases separating them. There are 17 residues in the CDR3. CDR1 is ENHRY and CDR2 is SYGVKD in the germline V gene. The CDR3 spells CAISESDVGPFTDTQYF. In DNA form, the CDR3 reads TGTGCCATCAGTGAGTCGGATGTGGGACCATTCACAGATACGCAGTATTTT.

This clone occurred once. J is TRBJ1-1 and V is TRBV6-5; possible D gene TRBD1, 6 bases. The CDR3 has 15 amino acids. Germline V gives CDR1 MNHEY, CDR2 SVGAGI. The V end was cut by 8 bases, the J end by 0 bases, with 16 bases between. CDR3 in DNA: TGTGCCAGCCGGCGGGGGCCCTTATTGAACACTGAAGCTTTCTTT. Translation gives CASRRGPLLNTEAFF.

This chain connects TRBV5-5 to TRBJ2-1, with D possibly being TRBD1 (5 bases). From germline, CDR1 is SGHKS and CDR2 YYEKEE (reference sequence). Trimming cost V 2 bases and J 1 base, with 10 bases left between them. There are 15 residues in the CDR3. This CDR3 is CASSFTGESYNEQFF. The CDR3 nucleotides are TGTGCCAGCAGCTTTACAGGCGAGTCCTACAATGAGCAGTTCTTC.

This clone was recorded a few times. This chain connects TRBV19 to TRBJ1-6; D ambiguous. From germline, CDR1 is LNHDA and CDR2 SQIVND (reference sequence). The CDR3 is 14 residues long. The V and J ends lost 6 bases and 6 bases respectively, with 12 bases between them. CDR3 sequence: CASRREGSNSPLHF. The DNA for the CDR3 is TGTGCCAGTAGGAGGGAAGGCTCTAATTCACCCCTCCACTTT.

The chain employs TRBV7-9 and TRBJ2-1, with TRBD2 as a possible D gene (6 bases). Germline-derived CDR1 and CDR2 are SEHNR and FQNEAQ (reference sequence). The ends were cut back, 1 base at V and 9 bases at J, with 19 bases in the middle. This CDR3 comprises 16 residues. The CDR3 sequence is CASSLDLASRVREQFF. The CDR3 region has the DNA TGTGCCAGCAGCTTAGATCTAGCGAGTCGAGTGCGTGAGCAGTTCTTC.

The rearrangement links TRBV7-2 to TRBJ2-5, with unresolved D. The V end was cut by 8 bases, the J end by 2 bases, with 15 bases between. The V gene's germline CDR1 is SGHTA and CDR2 FQGNSA. This CDR3 comprises 14 residues. The DNA of the CDR3 is TGTGCCAGCTCCCGAGAGAGGCGACAAGAGACCCAGTACTTC. Translated: CASSRERRQETQYF.